This T cell receptor beta chain was recovered during a study of vaccination and CD4 T cells after COVID-19. Study at large: Post-COVID samples were collected a median around 99 days following diagnosis, spanning 35 to 161. Study-wide results and caveats: A relatively small number of convalescent patients were studied, and no early post-infection timepoints were included.

The study sequenced cultured CD4+ T cell DNA using the Oncomine TCR Beta short-read assay. Genomic DNA was extracted from cultured CD4+ T cells. TCRdb redid the calling of the PCR reads with MiXCR, one entry per CDR3 protein. The sample holds under 30,000 distinct CDR3 sequences; 42% are singletons and the top ten take 3.5% to 5%. Comments on this clonotype: Antigen: not known.

Indicated time point: late sampling 161 to 241 days after vaccination in three convalescent patients. Treatment indicated: approximately nine-day PBMC culture with coronavirus spike peptide pools or control peptides (ViraFEST assay). Via ViraFEST, peptide pools expanded antigen-specific T cells before TCR sequencing. The sequence derives from a human donor who had recovered from COVID-19. The sequenced sample was CD4+ T cells from blood, cultured in vitro, obtained about 7 months after SARS-CoV-2 vaccination.

The CDR3 loop reads CSAAPLGQVYEQYF. The CDR3 DNA follows: TGCAGTGCTGCCCCCTTGGGACAGGTTTACGAGCAGTACTTC. J is TRBJ2-7 and V is TRBV20-1; TRBD1 aligns across 8 bases. Germline V gives CDR1 DFQATT, CDR2 SNEGSKA (reference sequence). The V gene end was trimmed by 5 bases and the J gene end by 4 bases; junction bases not matched to a gene: 10. CDR3 length equals 14 residues.